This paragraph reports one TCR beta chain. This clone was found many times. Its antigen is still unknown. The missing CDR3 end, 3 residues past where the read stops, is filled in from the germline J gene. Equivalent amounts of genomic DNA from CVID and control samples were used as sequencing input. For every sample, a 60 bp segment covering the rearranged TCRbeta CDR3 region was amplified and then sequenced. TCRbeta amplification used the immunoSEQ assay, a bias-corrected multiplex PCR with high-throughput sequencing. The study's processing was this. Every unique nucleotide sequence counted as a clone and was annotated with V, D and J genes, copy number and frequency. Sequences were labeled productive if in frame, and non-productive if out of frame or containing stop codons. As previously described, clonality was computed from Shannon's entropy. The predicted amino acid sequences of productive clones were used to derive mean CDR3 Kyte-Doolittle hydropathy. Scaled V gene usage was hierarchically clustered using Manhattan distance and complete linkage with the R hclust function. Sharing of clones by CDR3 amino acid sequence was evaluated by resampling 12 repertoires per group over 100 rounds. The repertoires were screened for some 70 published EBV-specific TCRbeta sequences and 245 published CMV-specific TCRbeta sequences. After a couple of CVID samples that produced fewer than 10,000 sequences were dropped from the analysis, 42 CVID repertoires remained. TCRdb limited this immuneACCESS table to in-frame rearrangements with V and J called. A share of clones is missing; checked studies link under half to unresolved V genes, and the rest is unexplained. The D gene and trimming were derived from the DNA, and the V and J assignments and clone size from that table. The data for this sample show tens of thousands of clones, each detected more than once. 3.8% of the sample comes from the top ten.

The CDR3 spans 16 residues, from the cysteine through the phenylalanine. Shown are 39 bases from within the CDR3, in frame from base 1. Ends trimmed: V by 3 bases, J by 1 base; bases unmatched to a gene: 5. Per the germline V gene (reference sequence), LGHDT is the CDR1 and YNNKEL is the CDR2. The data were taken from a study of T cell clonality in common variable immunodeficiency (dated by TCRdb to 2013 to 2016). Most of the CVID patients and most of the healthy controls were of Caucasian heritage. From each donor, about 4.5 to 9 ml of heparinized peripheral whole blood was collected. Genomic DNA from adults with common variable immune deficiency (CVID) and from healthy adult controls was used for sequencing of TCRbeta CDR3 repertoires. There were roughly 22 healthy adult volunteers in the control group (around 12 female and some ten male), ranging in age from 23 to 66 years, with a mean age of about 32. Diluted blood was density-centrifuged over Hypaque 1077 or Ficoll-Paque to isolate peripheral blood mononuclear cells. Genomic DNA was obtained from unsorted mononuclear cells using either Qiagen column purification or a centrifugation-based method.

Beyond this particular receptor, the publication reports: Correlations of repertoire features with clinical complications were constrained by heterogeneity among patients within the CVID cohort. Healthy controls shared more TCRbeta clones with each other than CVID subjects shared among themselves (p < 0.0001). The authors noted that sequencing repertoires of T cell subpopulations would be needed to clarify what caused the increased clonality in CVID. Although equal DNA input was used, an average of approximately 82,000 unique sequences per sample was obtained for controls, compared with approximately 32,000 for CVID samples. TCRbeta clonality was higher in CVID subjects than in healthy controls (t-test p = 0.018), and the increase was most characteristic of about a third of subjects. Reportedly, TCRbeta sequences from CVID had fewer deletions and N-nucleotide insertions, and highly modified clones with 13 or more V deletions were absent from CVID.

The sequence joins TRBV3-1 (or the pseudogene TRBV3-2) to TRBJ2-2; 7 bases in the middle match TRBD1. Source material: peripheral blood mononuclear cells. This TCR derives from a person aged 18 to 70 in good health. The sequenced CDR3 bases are TGTGCCAGCAGCCAGGGGACAGTCCTGAACACCGGGGAG. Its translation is CASSQGTVLNTGE. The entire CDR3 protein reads CASSQGTVLNTGELFF.